Sequencing of this T cell receptor (beta chain) was carried out in a study of OX40 agonist ivuxolimab in advanced cancers. General study findings and limits: Expanded clones tended on average to be more numerous among CD8+ T cells than CD4+.

Sequencing was performed with immunoSEQ multiplex PCR; in TCRdb, only in-frame clones are kept and a portion is missing. The sample records about 41,000 clones, approximately 80% being singletons. A word on this clone: Its antigen is not identified. One junction end disagrees with the germline gene, perhaps due to a read error.

Germline assignment: CDR1 SGHTA and CDR2 FQGNSA. CDR3 length equals 15 residues. The receptor comes from an adult with an advanced solid tumor such as melanoma, head and neck, liver or kidney cancer. Sequenced material: CD4+ or CD8+ T cells sorted from blood, taken in a trial of the OX40 agonist ivuxolimab. V usage is TRBV7-2 and J usage is TRBJ1-2; D gene ambiguous. The CDR3 loop is CASGLVLRQEDGYTF. CDR3 bases: TGTGCCAGCGGCTTAGTGTTGCGGCAGGAAGATGGCTACACCTTC.